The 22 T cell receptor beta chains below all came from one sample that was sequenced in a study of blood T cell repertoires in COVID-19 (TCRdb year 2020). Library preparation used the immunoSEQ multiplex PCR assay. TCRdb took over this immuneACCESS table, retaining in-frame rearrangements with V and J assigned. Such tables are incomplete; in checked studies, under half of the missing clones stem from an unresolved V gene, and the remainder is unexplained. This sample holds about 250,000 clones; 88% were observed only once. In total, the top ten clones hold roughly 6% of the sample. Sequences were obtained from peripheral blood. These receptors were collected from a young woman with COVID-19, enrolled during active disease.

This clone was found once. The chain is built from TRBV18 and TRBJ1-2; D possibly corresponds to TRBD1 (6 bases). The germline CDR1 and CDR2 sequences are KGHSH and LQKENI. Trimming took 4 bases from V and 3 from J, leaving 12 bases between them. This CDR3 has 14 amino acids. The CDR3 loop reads CASSQTEGDYGYTF. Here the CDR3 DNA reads TGTGCCAGCTCACAGACAGAGGGGGACTATGGCTACACCTTC.

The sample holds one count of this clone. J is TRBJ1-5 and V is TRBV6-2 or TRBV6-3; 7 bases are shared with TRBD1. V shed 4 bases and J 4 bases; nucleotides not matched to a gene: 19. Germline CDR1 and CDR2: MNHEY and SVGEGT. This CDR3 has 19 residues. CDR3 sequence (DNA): TGTGCCAGCAGTTTTCACCTGACAGGGCAGAGGGCACAGAATCAGCCCCAGCATTTT. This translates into CASSFHLTGQRAQNQPQHF.

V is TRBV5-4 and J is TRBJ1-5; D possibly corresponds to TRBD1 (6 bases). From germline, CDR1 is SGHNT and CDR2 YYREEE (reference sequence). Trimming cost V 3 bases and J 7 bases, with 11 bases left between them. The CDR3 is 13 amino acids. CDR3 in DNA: TGTGCCAGCAGCTGGGGGGGGGCGCAGCCCCAGCATTTT. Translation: CASSWGGAQPQHF.

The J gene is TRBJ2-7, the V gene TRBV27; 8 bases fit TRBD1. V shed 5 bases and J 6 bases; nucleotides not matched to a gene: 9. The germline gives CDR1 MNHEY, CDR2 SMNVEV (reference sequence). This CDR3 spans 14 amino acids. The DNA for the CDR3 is TGTGCCAGCAGTAGGACAGGGCGTGGTTCCGAGCAGTACGTC. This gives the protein CASSRTGRGSEQYV.

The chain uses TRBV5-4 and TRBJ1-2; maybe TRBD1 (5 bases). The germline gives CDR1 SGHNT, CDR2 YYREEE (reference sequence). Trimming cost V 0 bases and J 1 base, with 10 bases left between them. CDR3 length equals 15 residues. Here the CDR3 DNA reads TGTGCCAGCAGCTTGGGGCTACAGGATAACTATGGCTACACCTTC. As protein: CASSLGLQDNYGYTF.

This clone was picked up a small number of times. The CDR3 protein is CAFSGVRTYGYTF. For the CDR3, the DNA is TGTGCCTTCTCCGGGGTTAGGACTTATGGCTACACCTTC. The chain recombines TRBV2 with TRBJ1-2; D ambiguous. V lost 11 bases to trimming and J lost 5 bases, with 18 bases between them. Germline CDR1 is SNHLY and CDR2 is FYNNEI. The CDR3 is 13 amino acids.

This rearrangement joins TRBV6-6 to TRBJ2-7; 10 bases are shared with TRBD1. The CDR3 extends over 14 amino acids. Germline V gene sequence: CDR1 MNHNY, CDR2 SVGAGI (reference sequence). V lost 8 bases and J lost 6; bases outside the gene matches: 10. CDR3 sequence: CASRDRGPESEQYF. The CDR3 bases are TGTGCCAGCCGGGACAGGGGTCCCGAGAGCGAGCAGTACTTC.

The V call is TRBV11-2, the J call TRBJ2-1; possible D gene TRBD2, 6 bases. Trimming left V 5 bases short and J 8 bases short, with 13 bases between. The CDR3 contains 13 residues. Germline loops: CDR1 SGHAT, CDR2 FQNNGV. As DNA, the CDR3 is TGTGCCAGCAGCCCCAACCGCGGGGATGAGCAGTTCTTC. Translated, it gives CASSPNRGDEQFF.

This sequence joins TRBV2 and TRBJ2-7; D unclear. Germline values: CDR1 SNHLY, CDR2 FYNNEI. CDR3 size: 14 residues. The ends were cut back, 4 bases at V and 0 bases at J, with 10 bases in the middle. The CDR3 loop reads CASSGVRSSYEQYF. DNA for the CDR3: TGTGCCAGCAGTGGTGTCAGGTCCTCCTACGAGCAGTACTTC.

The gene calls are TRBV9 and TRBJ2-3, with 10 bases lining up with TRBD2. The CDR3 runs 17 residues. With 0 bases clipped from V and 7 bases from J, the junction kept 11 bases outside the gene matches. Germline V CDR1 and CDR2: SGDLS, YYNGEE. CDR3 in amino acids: CASSVGASGSFNNTQYF. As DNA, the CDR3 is TGTGCCAGCAGCGTAGGGGCTAGCGGGAGTTTTAACAATACGCAGTATTTT. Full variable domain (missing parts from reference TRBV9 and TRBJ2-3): DSGVTQTPKHLITATGQRVTLRCSPRSGDLSVYWYQQSLDQGLQFLIQYYNGEERAKGNILERFSAQQFPDLHSELNLSSLELGDSALYFCASSVGASGSFNNTQYFGPGTRLTVL.

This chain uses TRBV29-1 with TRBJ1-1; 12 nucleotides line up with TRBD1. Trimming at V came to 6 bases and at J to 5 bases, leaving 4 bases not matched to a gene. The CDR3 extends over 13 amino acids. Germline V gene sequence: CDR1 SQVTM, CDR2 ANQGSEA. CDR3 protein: CSVGQGATTEAFF. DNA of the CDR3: TGCAGCGTGGGACAGGGGGCGACGACTGAAGCTTTCTTT.

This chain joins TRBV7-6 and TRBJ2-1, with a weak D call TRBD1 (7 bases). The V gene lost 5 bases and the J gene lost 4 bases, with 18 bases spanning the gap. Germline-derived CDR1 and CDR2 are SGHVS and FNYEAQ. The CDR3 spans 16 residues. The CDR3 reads CASSRTGLNSYNEQFF. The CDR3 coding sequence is TGTGCCAGCAGCCGGACAGGACTAAACTCTTACAATGAGCAGTTCTTC.

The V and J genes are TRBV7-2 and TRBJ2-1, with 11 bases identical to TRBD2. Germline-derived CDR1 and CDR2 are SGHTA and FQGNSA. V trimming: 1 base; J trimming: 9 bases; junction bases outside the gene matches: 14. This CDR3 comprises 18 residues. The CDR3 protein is CASSLVSRGLAGGGEQFF. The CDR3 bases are TGTGCCAGCAGCTTAGTCAGTCGAGGTCTAGCGGGAGGCGGTGAGCAGTTCTTC.

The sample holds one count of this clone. The CDR3 bases are TGTGCCAGTAGTCCTCAGGGGCCCACAGATACGCAGTATTTT. Translating gives CASSPQGPTDTQYF. The V call is TRBV19, the J call TRBJ2-3, with D possibly TRBD1 on 6 matching bases. CDR1 LNHDA and CDR2 SQIVND come from the germline V gene (reference sequence). Trimming removed 5 bases from V and 2 bases from J, with 11 bases in between. The CDR3 consists of 14 residues.

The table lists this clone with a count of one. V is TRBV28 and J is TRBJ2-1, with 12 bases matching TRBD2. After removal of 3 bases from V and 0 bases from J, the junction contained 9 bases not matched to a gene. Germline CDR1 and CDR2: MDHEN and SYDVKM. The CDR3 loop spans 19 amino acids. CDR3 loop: CASSFLGLAGGSSYNEQFF. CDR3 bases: TGTGCCAGCAGTTTCCTGGGCCTAGCGGGGGGGAGCTCCTACAATGAGCAGTTCTTC.

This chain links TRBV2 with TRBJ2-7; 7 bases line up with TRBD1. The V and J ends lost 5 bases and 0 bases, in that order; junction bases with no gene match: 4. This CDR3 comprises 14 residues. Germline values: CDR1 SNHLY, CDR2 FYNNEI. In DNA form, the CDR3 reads TGTGCCAGCAGTCGGGACAGAACCTCCTACGAGCAGTACGTC. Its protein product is CASSRDRTSYEQYV.

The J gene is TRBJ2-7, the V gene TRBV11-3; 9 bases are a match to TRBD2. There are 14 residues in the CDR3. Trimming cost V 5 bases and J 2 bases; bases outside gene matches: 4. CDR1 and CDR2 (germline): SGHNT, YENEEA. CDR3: CASSASGITYEQYV. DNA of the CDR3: TGTGCCAGCAGCGCTAGCGGGATAACCTACGAGCAGTACGTC.

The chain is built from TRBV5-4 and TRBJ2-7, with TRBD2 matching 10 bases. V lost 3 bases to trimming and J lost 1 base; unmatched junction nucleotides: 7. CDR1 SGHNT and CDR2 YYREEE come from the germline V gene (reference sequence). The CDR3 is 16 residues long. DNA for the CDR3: TGTGCCAGCAGCTCGGATAGCGGGAGGAATTCCTACGAGCAGTACGTC. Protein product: CASSSDSGRNSYEQYV.

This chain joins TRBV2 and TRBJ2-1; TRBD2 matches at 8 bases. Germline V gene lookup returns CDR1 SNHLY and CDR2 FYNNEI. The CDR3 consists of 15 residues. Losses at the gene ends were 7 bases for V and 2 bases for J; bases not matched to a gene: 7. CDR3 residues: CASIKAGAPYNEQFF. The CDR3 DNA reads TGTGCCAGCATCAAAGCGGGGGCCCCCTACAATGAGCAGTTCTTC.

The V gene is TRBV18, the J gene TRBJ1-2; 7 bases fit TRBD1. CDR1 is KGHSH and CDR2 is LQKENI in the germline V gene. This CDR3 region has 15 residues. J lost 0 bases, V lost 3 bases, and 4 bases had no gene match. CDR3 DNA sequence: TGTGCCAGCTCACCGGGACAGCAGACTAACTATGGCTACACCTTC. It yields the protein CASSPGQQTNYGYTF.

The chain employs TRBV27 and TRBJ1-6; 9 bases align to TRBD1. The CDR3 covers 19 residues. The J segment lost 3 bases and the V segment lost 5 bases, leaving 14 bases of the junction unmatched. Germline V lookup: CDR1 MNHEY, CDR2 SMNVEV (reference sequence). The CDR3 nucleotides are TGTGCCAGCAGTCCCCTACGGACAGGGGTTCTTTTCTATAATTCACCCCTCCACTTT. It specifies CASSPLRTGVLFYNSPLHF.

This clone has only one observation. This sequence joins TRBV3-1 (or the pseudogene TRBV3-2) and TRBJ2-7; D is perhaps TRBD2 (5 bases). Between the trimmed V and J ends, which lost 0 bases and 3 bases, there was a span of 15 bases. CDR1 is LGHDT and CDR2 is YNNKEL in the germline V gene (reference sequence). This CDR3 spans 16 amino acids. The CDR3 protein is CASSQDYSQRCYEQYV. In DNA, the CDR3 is TGTGCCAGCAGCCAAGATTACTCCCAGCGGTGCTACGAGCAGTACGTC.